The entry below describes one T cell receptor beta chain. The data belong to a study of blood T cell repertoires in COVID-19. Study-wide context: Some COVID-19 samples were acute and others convalescent; all came from the United States, Italy and Spain. Sources were T cells, B-cell-depleted T cells, or PBMCs; the material itself was cDNA or gDNA.

Original processing methods: Amplification of reference gene primers provided the estimated nucleated cell counts. The repertoire was sequenced with immunoSEQ multiplex PCR; TCRdb's copy has only in-frame clones and lacks some. V and J calls and clone size are those listed in that table; D and trimming were worked out from the DNA. The sample lists tens of thousands of clones, 80% occurring once. Germline loops: CDR1 MNHEY, CDR2 SMNVEV (reference sequence). The germline V and J ends were trimmed by 3 bases and 9 bases, with 14 bases remaining between them. The CDR3 runs to 13 residues. This receptor was identified in a woman in her 70s with acute or convalescent COVID-19. This chain joins TRBV27 and TRBJ1-1, with TRBD1 as a possible D gene (6 bases). The sample consisted of peripheral blood. The CDR3 reads CASSFRWTDQAFF. CDR3 in DNA: TGTGCCAGCAGTTTCCGGTGGACAGATCAAGCTTTCTTT.